Following are 26 T cell receptor beta chains from one sample sequenced in a study of monozygotic twins with inflammatory bowel disease. TCRdb reprocessed the 5' RACE reads and stores each CDR3 protein as one record, lacking DNA. This sample's table reports approximately 420,000 distinct CDR3 sequences. Sequences were obtained from blood. These receptor sequences come from a human donor with ulcerative colitis or Crohn's disease, or a healthy co-twin of an affected twin (not recorded which).

V usage is TRBV5-1 and J usage is TRBJ1-4; TCRdb reports TRBD1, a call that lacks DNA to check it against. CDR1 and CDR2 (germline): SGHRS, YFSETQ. The CDR3 covers 15 residues. CDR3 region: CASSHTGKNNEKLFF.

The chain employs TRBV20-1 and TRBJ2-3. CDR3 size: 14 residues. Germline loops: CDR1 DFQATT, CDR2 SNEGSKA (reference sequence). CDR3 in amino acids: CSARDLGTTDTQYF.

The rearrangement joins TRBV20-1 to TRBJ2-5; TCRdb's D gene call, TRBD1, goes unchecked for lack of DNA. The CDR3 totals 13 residues. Germline V gene data show CDR1 as DFQATT and CDR2 as SNEGSKA (reference sequence). The chain's CDR3 is CSACPGGEETQYF.

This sequence joins TRBV18 and TRBJ1-2. The CDR3 has 16 residues. The germline V gene encodes CDR1 KGHSH and CDR2 LQKENI. CDR3 region: CASSPIQRASNYGYTF.

J is TRBJ2-7 and V is TRBV5-1. Germline V gene sequence: CDR1 SGHRS, CDR2 YFSETQ. This CDR3 spans 13 amino acids. The CDR3 protein is CASSWESSYEQYF.

The J gene is TRBJ1-2, the V gene TRBV5-1. Looked up from germline, CDR1 is SGHRS and CDR2 is YFSETQ. CDR3 size: 13 residues. The CDR3 here is CASSLKGNYGYTF. Combining the CDR3 with reference TRBV5-1 and TRBJ1-2 gives the whole variable domain KAGVTQTPRYLIKTRGQQVTLSCSPISGHRSVSWYQQTPGQGLQFLFEYFSETQRNKGNFPGRFSGRQFSNSRSEMNVSTLELGDSALYLCASSLKGNYGYTFGSGTRLTVV.

The chain couples TRBV20-1 to TRBJ1-2; TCRdb's D call, TRBD1, is unchecked because there is no DNA. Germline CDR1 reads DFQATT; CDR2 reads SNEGSKA (reference sequence). This CDR3 region has 14 residues. The CDR3: CSASSPDDIYGYTF.

V gene TRBV6-2 or TRBV6-3 combines with J gene TRBJ2-3; lacking DNA, the TRBD1 call made by TCRdb goes unchecked. The CDR3 is 16 amino acids. Germline values: CDR1 MNHEY, CDR2 SVGEGT. The CDR3 loop is CASSSQPGQGGDTQYF.

The V and J genes are TRBV5-1 and TRBJ1-2. Germline-derived CDR1 and CDR2 are SGHRS and YFSETQ. The CDR3 is 12 residues long. CDR3 amino acids: CASRGPNDGYTF.

The V and J genes are TRBV7-3 and TRBJ2-1; the TCRdb D gene call, TRBD2, has no DNA to confirm it. Per the germline V gene, CDR1 is SGHTA and CDR2 is FQGTGA. The CDR3 is 18 residues long. Here the CDR3 reads CASSIIPGLAGGNNEQFF.

The chain joins TRBV30 to TRBJ1-1; TCRdb's assignment of TRBD1 cannot be checked, as there is no DNA. CDR1 is GTSNPN and CDR2 is SVGIG in the germline V gene (reference sequence). This CDR3 contains 13 residues. The CDR3 sequence is CAWKSGQSAEAFF.

This rearrangement joins TRBV20-1 to TRBJ1-3. Germline loops: CDR1 DFQATT, CDR2 SNEGSKA (reference sequence). The CDR3 loop spans 13 amino acids. The CDR3 protein is CSARKLSGNTIYF.

The chain carries TRBV20-1 and TRBJ2-3; TCRdb's D call of TRBD2 is untestable without DNA. The germline gives CDR1 DFQATT, CDR2 SNEGSKA (reference sequence). This CDR3 is built from 15 residues. This CDR3 is CSASTARALSDTQYF.

This rearrangement joins TRBV5-5 to TRBJ2-2; TCRdb proposes TRBD1, but this gene call is untestable without DNA. The CDR3 runs 16 residues. Germline values: CDR1 SGHKS, CDR2 YYEKEE (reference sequence). Here the CDR3 reads CASSPRLGSHTGELFF.

This chain links TRBV5-1 with TRBJ1-1. Germline loops: CDR1 SGHRS, CDR2 YFSETQ. The CDR3 consists of 15 residues. The CDR3 loop reads CASSSLQIRNTEAFF. The full variable domain, rest sourced from reference TRBV5-1 and TRBJ1-1, is KAGVTQTPRYLIKTRGQQVTLSCSPISGHRSVSWYQQTPGQGLQFLFEYFSETQRNKGNFPGRFSGRQFSNSRSEMNVSTLELGDSALYLCASSSLQIRNTEAFFGQGTRLTVV.

CDR3 residues: CAISDRDRTGYTF. The chain joins TRBV10-3 to TRBJ1-2; TCRdb's D gene call, TRBD1, goes unchecked for lack of DNA. Germline V CDR1 and CDR2: ENHRY, SYGVKD. The CDR3 consists of 13 residues.

This chain connects TRBV5-5 to TRBJ1-6; the TCRdb call, TRBD1, lacks DNA for checking. The germline V gene encodes CDR1 SGHKS and CDR2 YYEKEE (reference sequence). The CDR3 length is 15 residues. The CDR3 reads CASSPTTGSNSPLHF.

The chain combines TRBV6-5 with TRBJ1-6. This CDR3 has 12 amino acids. The germline V gene has CDR1 MNHEY and CDR2 SVGAGI. CDR3 amino acids: CASKQLNSPLHF.

The chain couples TRBV29-1 to TRBJ1-2; TCRdb selects TRBD1, and the lack of DNA leaves this call unchecked. CDR1 SQVTM and CDR2 ANQGSEA come from the germline V gene. The CDR3 has 13 amino acids. The CDR3 reads CSVETHRDYGYTF.

CDR3 in amino acids: CASSLVRGTGETQYF. The chain links TRBV12-3 or TRBV12-4 to TRBJ2-5; TCRdb gives TRBD1 as the D gene, but with no DNA this cannot be confirmed. The CDR3 is made up of 15 amino acids.

J is TRBJ1-3 and V is TRBV5-1; with no DNA, the TCRdb D assignment of TRBD1 cannot be verified. Germline CDR1 reads SGHRS; CDR2 reads YFSETQ. CDR3 length: 14 amino acids. The CDR3 sequence is CASSPDRAENTIYF.

This chain connects TRBV7-9 to TRBJ1-3; the TCRdb D gene call, TRBD1, has no DNA to confirm it. In germline, CDR1 is SEHNR, CDR2 FQNEAQ (reference sequence). This CDR3 is 17 amino acids long. The CDR3 sequence: CASSPGQGRSSGNTIYF.

CDR3 sequence reads: CASSPMGGPNNEQFF. The gene calls are TRBV18 and TRBJ2-1; TCRdb designates TRBD1, a call that cannot be tested without DNA. This CDR3 is built from 15 residues. Germline V gives CDR1 KGHSH, CDR2 LQKENI.

This chain links TRBV7-6 with TRBJ2-1; TCRdb's D call, TRBD1, is unchecked because there is no DNA. Germline values: CDR1 SGHVS, CDR2 FNYEAQ. There are 16 residues in the CDR3. The CDR3 sequence is CASSVAGANSYNEQFF.

V gene TRBV7-9 combines with J gene TRBJ2-7; TCRdb selects TRBD1, and the lack of DNA leaves this call unchecked. Germline CDR1 SEHNR, CDR2 FQNEAQ (reference sequence). This CDR3 has 14 residues. The CDR3 loop is CASSIGWGGGEQYF.

The chain recombines TRBV5-1 with TRBJ1-1. Germline CDR1 SGHRS, CDR2 YFSETQ. The CDR3 totals 15 residues. The CDR3 here is CASSLGAQRAGQAFF. The whole variable domain, remainder taken from reference TRBV5-1 and TRBJ1-1, is KAGVTQTPRYLIKTRGQQVTLSCSPISGHRSVSWYQQTPGQGLQFLFEYFSETQRNKGNFPGRFSGRQFSNSRSEMNVSTLELGDSALYLCASSLGAQRAGQAFFGQGTRLTVV.